A single sample is the source of the 30 T cell receptor beta chains below, sequenced in a study of blood T cell repertoires in COVID-19 (dated by TCRdb to about 2020). Receptors were amplified or captured by the immunoSEQ multiplex PCR assay. In TCRdb, the immuneACCESS table is reduced to in-frame sequences with V and J assigned. These tables do not hold every clone; where another copy was compared, an unresolved V gene accounts for under half, and the others remain unexplained. This sample is represented by about 110,000 clones; less than 75% of them were singletons. Clones ranked in the top ten supply more than 1.5% of the sample. Specimen: peripheral blood. The origin of the receptors is a woman aged 40 to 49 with acute or convalescent COVID-19.

This clone was counted between two and nine times. The V gene is TRBV28, the J gene TRBJ1-4, with 10 positions matching TRBD1. The germline gives CDR1 MDHEN, CDR2 SYDVKM. The CDR3 runs 14 residues. V dropped 8 bases and J dropped 10; count of bases not matched to a gene: 10. As DNA, the CDR3 is TGTGCCAGCCGGACCGGGACAGGGGCCTTAAAACTGTTTTTT. It yields the protein CASRTGTGALKLFF.

V usage is TRBV4-3 and J usage is TRBJ1-2; a weak D match, TRBD1 (6 bases). There are 18 residues in the CDR3. Germline assignment: CDR1 LGHNA and CDR2 YSLEER. With 0 bases removed from V and 0 bases from J, the gap between germline ends came to 17 bases. CDR3 bases: TGCGCCAGCAGCCAAGATCTTTCGGGGGCGGGGGCTAACTATGGCTACACCTTC. Translated, it gives CASSQDLSGAGANYGYTF.

This chain joins TRBV6-1 and TRBJ1-6, with 8 bases that match TRBD1. The CDR3 consists of 15 residues. The junction had 7 bases not matched to a gene; V was cut back by 3 bases and J by 9 bases. From germline, CDR1 is MNHNS and CDR2 SASEGT. CDR3 loop: CASSDRTGQGSPLHF. Here the CDR3 DNA reads TGTGCCAGCAGTGACCGGACAGGGCAAGGTTCACCCCTCCACTTT.

This clone occurred once. This chain connects TRBV5-1 to TRBJ1-3; D unresolved. The germline gives CDR1 SGHRS, CDR2 YFSETQ. The CDR3 runs to 17 residues. Trimming stripped 0 bases from V and 0 bases from J, with 13 bases between. Written as DNA, the CDR3 is TGCGCCAGCAGCTTGGGTCCGGCGGTCTTCTCTGGAAACACCATATATTTT. Its translation is CASSLGPAVFSGNTIYF.

This clone was observed a few times. CDR3 sequence (DNA): TGCGCCAGCAGCCAAGAACGGACAGGGGTTTCTACTGAAGCTTTCTTT. Protein sequence: CASSQERTGVSTEAFF. The V call is TRBV4-1, the J call TRBJ1-1, with 9 nucleotides matching TRBD1. CDR3 length equals 16 residues. Germline V CDR1 and CDR2: MGHRA, YSYEKL. The J segment lost 5 bases and the V segment lost 0 bases, leaving 7 bases of the junction unmatched.

This sequence joins TRBV5-1 and TRBJ2-7, with D tentatively TRBD2 (5 bases). V lost 7 bases to trimming and J lost 5 bases, with 19 bases between them. Germline V lookup: CDR1 SGHRS, CDR2 YFSETQ. The CDR3 has 14 amino acids. The CDR3 DNA is TGCGCCAGCCAGCTAGAGGGATATACTAACGAGCAGTACTTC. Translation gives CASQLEGYTNEQYF.

The chain employs TRBV5-5 and TRBJ2-7, with a weak D call TRBD2 (6 bases). The CDR3 contains 14 residues. Trimming shortened V by 7 bases and J by 2 bases, and 16 bases separated the two germline ends. Germline V gene sequence: CDR1 SGHKS, CDR2 YYEKEE (reference sequence). Written as DNA, the CDR3 is TGTGCCAGCCGCCCGGGGGATGCTACCTACGAGCAGTACTTC. Protein product: CASRPGDATYEQYF.

The V call is TRBV27, the J call TRBJ2-3; 8 bases match TRBD2. Germline loops: CDR1 MNHEY, CDR2 SMNVEV (reference sequence). Trimming cost V 2 bases and J 4 bases; bases outside gene matches: 11. The CDR3 is made up of 17 amino acids. In nucleotides, the CDR3 is TGTGCCAGCAGTTTACGGAGGTCGGGGGGGGCGGCAGATACGCAGTATTTT. This sequence encodes CASSLRRSGGAADTQYF.

The V gene is TRBV7-3, the J gene TRBJ2-1; 13 nucleotides line up with TRBD2. V trimming: 6 bases; J trimming: 2 bases; junction bases outside the gene matches: 4. The CDR3 length is 16 residues. Germline CDR1 SGHTA, CDR2 FQGTGA. The CDR3 is CASSTGTSGTYNEQFF. The CDR3 DNA follows: TGTGCCAGCAGTACCGGGACTAGCGGGACCTACAATGAGCAGTTCTTC.

The rearrangement uses TRBV29-1 and TRBJ2-7; D possibly corresponds to TRBD2 (6 bases). This CDR3 region has 10 residues. The V gene lost 6 bases and the J gene lost 9 bases, with 12 bases spanning the gap. Germline loops: CDR1 SQVTM, CDR2 ANQGSEA. The CDR3 nucleotides are TGCAGCGTCCGGACGGAGGGGCAGTACTTC. Amino acids: CSVRTEGQYF.

The genes are TRBV6-5 and TRBJ2-1; possible D gene TRBD1, 6 bases. The CDR3 is made up of 15 amino acids. The V gene lost 6 bases and the J gene lost 8 bases, with 20 bases spanning the gap. Germline lookup yields CDR1 MNHEY and CDR2 SVGAGI. The CDR3 here is CASSSRDTPQDEQFF. In DNA form, the CDR3 reads TGTGCCAGCAGCTCCCGGGACACCCCACAGGATGAGCAGTTCTTC.

The chain carries TRBV7-2 and TRBJ2-3; TRBD2 is a possible D gene (6 bases). This CDR3 contains 15 residues. The germline CDR1 and CDR2 sequences are SGHTA and FQGNSA. V shed 1 base and J shed 3 bases, with 11 bases lying between them. The CDR3 sequence is CASSLVGLPTDTQYF. Here the CDR3 DNA reads TGTGCCAGCAGCTTAGTAGGACTACCGACAGATACGCAGTATTTT.

J is TRBJ1-2 and V is TRBV28, with a possible D match to TRBD1 (5 bases). The CDR3 is made up of 16 amino acids. Germline loops: CDR1 MDHEN, CDR2 SYDVKM. V lost 4 bases to trimming and J lost 3 bases, with 18 bases between them. The CDR3 reads CASSWDFPRGDYGYTF. CDR3 coding DNA: TGTGCCAGCAGTTGGGACTTTCCCCGAGGGGACTATGGCTACACCTTC.

This clone was picked up one time. The V gene is TRBV13, the J gene TRBJ2-2; 8 nucleotides align to TRBD1. V shed 5 bases and J 3 bases; nucleotides not matched to a gene: 8. This CDR3 contains 16 residues. Germline CDR1 and CDR2: PRHDT and FYEKMQ (reference sequence). The CDR3 region has the DNA TGTGCCAGCAGCCTAAAGGGACAGGTTGACACCGGGGAGCTGTTTTTT. This translates into CASSLKGQVDTGELFF.

The genes are TRBV3-1 (or the pseudogene TRBV3-2) and TRBJ2-5, with 8 bases lining up with TRBD1. The germline CDR1 and CDR2 sequences are LGHDT and YNNKEL (reference sequence). J was trimmed by 6 bases and V by 0 bases; bases with no gene match: 9. The CDR3 totals 16 residues. The CDR3 spells CASSQDQGAVGQTQYF. CDR3 coding DNA: TGTGCCAGCAGCCAAGATCAGGGGGCGGTGGGTCAGACCCAGTACTTC.

This clone was detected ten times or more. The chain recombines TRBV7-3 with TRBJ1-1, with D tentatively TRBD1 (5 bases). V was pared by 5 bases and J by 4 bases, with 14 bases between. Germline CDR1 SGHTA, CDR2 FQGTGA. The CDR3 spans 14 residues. CDR3 amino acids: CASSQIGGVTEAFF. CDR3 coding DNA: TGTGCCAGCAGCCAGATCGGGGGAGTCACTGAAGCTTTCTTT.

Regarding this clone: This specimen includes other DNA sequences encoding the same CDR3. The genes are TRBV12-3 or TRBV12-4 and TRBJ2-1; D gene unclear. V was pared by 3 bases and J by 4 bases, with 4 bases between. This CDR3 is 12 amino acids long. The CDR3 nucleotides read TGTGCCAGCAGTTTGCAGTACAATGAGCAGTTCTTC. As protein: CASSLQYNEQFF.

The genes are TRBV6-6 and TRBJ1-1; tentative D call: TRBD1 (6 bases). There are 16 residues in the CDR3. V dropped 2 bases and J dropped 1 base, with 14 bases sitting between them. The germline V gene has CDR1 MNHNY and CDR2 SVGAGI (reference sequence). DNA for the CDR3: TGTGCCAGCAGTTACCTAACAGGGTGGGGGAACACTGAAGCTTTCTTT. As protein: CASSYLTGWGNTEAFF.

This clone was counted only a few times. The rearrangement joins TRBV7-2 to TRBJ2-1, with a possible D match to TRBD1 (6 bases). In germline, CDR1 is SGHTA, CDR2 FQGNSA. The V gene lost 1 base and the J gene lost 2 bases, with 12 bases spanning the gap. The length of the CDR3 is 16 residues. The DNA for the CDR3 is TGTGCCAGCAGCTTAGACTTCCGGGACACCTACAATGAGCAGTTCTTC. Translating gives CASSLDFRDTYNEQFF.

This chain connects TRBV5-1 to TRBJ1-2, with TRBD1 as a possible D gene (6 bases). CDR1 SGHRS and CDR2 YFSETQ come from the germline V gene. V shed 0 bases and J shed 6 bases, with 12 bases lying between them. The CDR3 loop spans 14 amino acids. CDR3 residues: CASSLAQGDDGYTF. Written as DNA, the CDR3 is TGCGCCAGCAGCTTGGCACAGGGTGACGATGGCTACACCTTC.

The chain has TRBV3-1 (or the pseudogene TRBV3-2) and TRBJ1-1; D is ambiguous. The V gene lost 3 bases and the J gene lost 3 bases, with 14 bases spanning the gap. CDR1 is LGHDT and CDR2 is YNNKEL in the germline V gene (reference sequence). This CDR3 is built from 15 residues. CDR3 DNA sequence: TGTGCCAGCAGCCAGGCCCTCGGGTTTGACACTGAAGCTTTCTTT. Protein sequence: CASSQALGFDTEAFF.

The rearrangement uses TRBV14 and TRBJ1-6, with D possibly being TRBD1 (5 bases). The CDR3 is 15 amino acids. The V end was cut by 1 base, the J end by 4 bases, with 8 bases between. Germline CDR1 SGHDN, CDR2 FVKESK. The CDR3 sequence is CASSQGGGYNSPLHF. CDR3 sequence (DNA): TGTGCCAGCAGCCAAGGGGGCGGATATAATTCACCCCTCCACTTT.

This sequence joins TRBV6-5 and TRBJ2-2; the D gene is possibly TRBD1 (6 bases). This CDR3 contains 13 residues. The V and J ends lost 8 bases and 3 bases respectively, with 10 bases between them. The germline V gene encodes CDR1 MNHEY and CDR2 SVGAGI. CDR3: CASLKGDTGELFF. For the CDR3, the DNA is TGTGCCAGCTTAAAGGGGGACACCGGGGAGCTGTTTTTT.

This chain uses TRBV7-6 with TRBJ2-5; TRBD2 matches at 7 bases. The CDR3 contains 15 residues. The V and J ends lost 5 bases and 5 bases, in that order; junction bases with no gene match: 11. Germline CDR1 is SGHVS and CDR2 is FNYEAQ. CDR3 DNA: TGTGCCAGCAGCCCTGGGGACTATACCGGGGAGACCCAGTACTTC. Translating it yields CASSPGDYTGETQYF.

The rearrangement uses TRBV29-1 and TRBJ1-1; 11 bases line up with TRBD1. Germline V lookup: CDR1 SQVTM, CDR2 ANQGSEA. V dropped 4 bases and J dropped 10; count of bases not matched to a gene: 2. CDR3 length: 11 residues. The CDR3 spells CSVVGTGGAFF. The CDR3, as DNA: TGCAGCGTTGTGGGGACAGGGGGAGCTTTCTTT.

This clone was counted between two and nine times. The J gene is TRBJ2-3, the V gene TRBV19; 9 positions agree with TRBD1. CDR3 length: 12 amino acids. Germline CDR1 LNHDA, CDR2 SQIVND (reference sequence). J lost 11 bases, V lost 3 bases, and 3 bases had no gene match. CDR3 sequence reads: CASSMGGQGQYF. CDR3 coding DNA: TGTGCCAGTAGTATGGGGGGACAGGGGCAGTATTTT.

V usage is TRBV2 and J usage is TRBJ1-6; perhaps TRBD1 as D (6 bases). V was shortened by 2 bases and J by 0 bases, with 8 bases between the two germline ends. Germline CDR1 is SNHLY and CDR2 is FYNNEI. This CDR3 spans 16 amino acids. CDR3 sequence (DNA): TGTGCCAGCAGTGAAAGGGGGAGCTCCTATAATTCACCCCTCCACTTT. Protein sequence: CASSERGSSYNSPLHF.

The chain uses TRBV28 and TRBJ2-5; 7 bases line up with TRBD1. The CDR3 contains 14 residues. V was clipped by 5 bases and J by 1 base; unmatched bases: 4. Germline values: CDR1 MDHEN, CDR2 SYDVKM. The DNA of the CDR3 is TGTGCCAGCAGTCGACAGGGTATCCAAGAGACCCAGTACTTC. This sequence encodes CASSRQGIQETQYF.

The chain has TRBV19 and TRBJ1-5, with 9 bases aligning to TRBD1. Germline lookup yields CDR1 LNHDA and CDR2 SQIVND (reference sequence). This CDR3 is 17 amino acids long. The junction had 9 bases not matched to a gene; V was cut back by 0 bases and J by 6 bases. The CDR3 DNA reads as TGTGCCAGTAGTATAGATCGATTCGGACAGGGGTTTCAGCCCCAGCATTTT. This sequence encodes CASSIDRFGQGFQPQHF.

This clone was counted at least ten times. The chain is built from TRBV11-3 and TRBJ2-2; 8 bases are shared with TRBD2. CDR1 is SGHNT, CDR2 YENEEA, per germline. With V trimmed by 4 bases and J by 6 bases, 1 base remained unmatched. The CDR3 consists of 13 residues. CDR3 nucleotide sequence: TGTGCCAGCAGCTCGCGGGGGGCCGGGGAGCTGTTTTTT. Protein: CASSSRGAGELFF. The full variable domain, rest sourced from reference TRBV11-3 and TRBJ2-2, is EAGVVQSPRYKIIEKKQPVAFWCNPISGHNTLYWYLQNLGQGPELLIRYENEEAVDDSQLPKDRFSAERLKGVDSTLKIQPAELGDSAVYLCASSSRGAGELFFGEGSRLTVL.